The clone carrying this T cell receptor (beta chain) was counted once. This sample is drawn from a study of control samples from healthy donors and cancer patients. Sequencing was performed with immunoSEQ multiplex PCR; in TCRdb, only in-frame clones are kept and a portion is missing. The sample lists approximately 70,000 clones, approximately 87% occurring once. This clonotype was obtained from a woman between 45 and 60 years old with head and neck cancer. Sample: PBMCs.

In DNA, the CDR3 is TGTGCCAGCAGCTTAGGAGGGATAGAGGGGAGAAAACTGTTTTTT. Encoded protein: CASSLGGIEGRKLFF. The V gene is TRBV7-9, the J gene TRBJ1-4; perhaps TRBD1 as D (5 bases). This CDR3 is 15 amino acids long. V shed 1 base and J shed 10 bases, with 16 bases lying between them. Germline CDR1 is SEHNR and CDR2 is FQNEAQ (reference sequence). Variable domain in full (rest from reference TRBV7-9 and TRBJ1-4): DTGVSQNPRHKITKRGQNVTFRCDPISEHNRLYWYRQTLGQGPEFLTYFQNEAQLEKSRLLSDRFSAERPKGSFSTLEIQRTEQGDSAMYLCASSLGGIEGRKLFFGSGTQLSVL.